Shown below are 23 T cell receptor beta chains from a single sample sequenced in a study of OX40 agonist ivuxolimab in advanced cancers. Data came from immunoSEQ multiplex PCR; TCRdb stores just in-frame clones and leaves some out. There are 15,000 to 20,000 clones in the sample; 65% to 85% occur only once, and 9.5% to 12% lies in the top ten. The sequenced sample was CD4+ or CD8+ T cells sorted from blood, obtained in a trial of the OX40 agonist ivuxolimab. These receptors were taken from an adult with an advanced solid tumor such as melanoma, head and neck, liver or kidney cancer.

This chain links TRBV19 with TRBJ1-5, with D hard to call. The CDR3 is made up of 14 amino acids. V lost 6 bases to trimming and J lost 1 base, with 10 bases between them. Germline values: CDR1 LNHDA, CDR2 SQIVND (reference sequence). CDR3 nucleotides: TGTGCCAGTAGAGGAGGGCCAAGCAATCAGCCCCAGCATTTT. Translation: CASRGGPSNQPQHF.

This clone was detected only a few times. CDR3 amino acids: CASSYATGGYEQYF. CDR3 bases: TGTGCCAGCAGTTACGCAACGGGTGGCTACGAGCAGTACTTC. V usage is TRBV6-5 and J usage is TRBJ2-7, with unresolved D. V was cut by 2 bases and J by 3 bases, with 11 bases left in between. The V gene's germline CDR1 is MNHEY and CDR2 SVGAGI. The CDR3 covers 14 residues.

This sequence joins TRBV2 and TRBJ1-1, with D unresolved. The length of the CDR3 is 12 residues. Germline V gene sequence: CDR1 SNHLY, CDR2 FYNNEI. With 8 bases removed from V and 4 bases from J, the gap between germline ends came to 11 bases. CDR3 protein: CASGPLGTEAFF. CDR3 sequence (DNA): TGTGCCAGCGGGCCCCTGGGCACTGAAGCTTTCTTT. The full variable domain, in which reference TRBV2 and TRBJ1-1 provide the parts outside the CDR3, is EPEVTQTPSHQVTQMGQEVILRCVPISNHLYFYWYRQILGQKVEFLVSFYNNEISEKSEIFDDQFSVERPDGSNFTLKIRSTKLEDSAMYFCASGPLGTEAFFGQGTRLTVV.

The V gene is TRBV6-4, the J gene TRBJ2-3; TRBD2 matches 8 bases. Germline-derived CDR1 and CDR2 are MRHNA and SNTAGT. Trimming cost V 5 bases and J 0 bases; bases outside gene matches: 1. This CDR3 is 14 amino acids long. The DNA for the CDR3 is TGTGCCAGCAGTTCTAGCGGGAGCACAGATACGCAGTATTTT. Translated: CASSSSGSTDTQYF.

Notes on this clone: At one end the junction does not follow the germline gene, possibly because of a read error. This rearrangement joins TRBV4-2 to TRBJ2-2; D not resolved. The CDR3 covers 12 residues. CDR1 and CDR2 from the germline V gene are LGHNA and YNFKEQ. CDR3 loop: CASRQYTGELFF. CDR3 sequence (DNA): TGTGCCAGCCGCCAGTACACCGGGGAGCTGTTTTTT.

The CDR3 reads CASSLSDSSYEQYF. The CDR3 region has the DNA TGCGCCAGCAGCTTGAGCGACAGCTCCTACGAGCAGTACTTC. V and J are TRBV5-1 and TRBJ2-7, with a weak D call TRBD1 (5 bases). CDR1 is SGHRS, CDR2 YFSETQ, per germline. The ends were cut back, 1 base at V and 0 bases at J, with 8 bases in the middle. The CDR3 length is 14 residues.

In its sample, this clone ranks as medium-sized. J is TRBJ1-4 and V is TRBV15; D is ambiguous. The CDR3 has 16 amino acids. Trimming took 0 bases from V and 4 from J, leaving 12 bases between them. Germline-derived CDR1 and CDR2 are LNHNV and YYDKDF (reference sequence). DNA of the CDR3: TGTGCCACCAGCAGAGATAGGGCCTTTGGTAATGAAAAACTGTTTTTT. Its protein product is CATSRDRAFGNEKLFF.

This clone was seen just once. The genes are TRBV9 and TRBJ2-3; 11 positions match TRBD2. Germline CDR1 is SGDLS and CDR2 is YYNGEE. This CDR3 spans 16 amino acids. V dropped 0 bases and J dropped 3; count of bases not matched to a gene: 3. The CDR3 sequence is CASSVGSGRATDTQYF. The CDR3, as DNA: TGTGCCAGCAGCGTAGGTAGCGGGAGGGCTACAGATACGCAGTATTTT.

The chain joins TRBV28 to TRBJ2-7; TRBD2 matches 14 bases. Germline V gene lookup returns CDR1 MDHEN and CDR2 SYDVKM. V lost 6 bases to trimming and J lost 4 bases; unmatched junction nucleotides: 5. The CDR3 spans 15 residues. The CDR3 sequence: CASRMTSGREYEQYF. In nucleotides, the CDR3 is TGTGCCAGCAGGATGACTAGCGGGAGGGAATACGAGCAGTACTTC.

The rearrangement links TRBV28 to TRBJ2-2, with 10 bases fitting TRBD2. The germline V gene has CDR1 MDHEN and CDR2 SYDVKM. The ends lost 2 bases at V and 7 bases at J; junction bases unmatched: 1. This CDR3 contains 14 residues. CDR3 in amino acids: CASSLLAGVGELFF. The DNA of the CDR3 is TGTGCCAGCAGTTTACTAGCGGGAGTCGGGGAGCTGTTTTTT. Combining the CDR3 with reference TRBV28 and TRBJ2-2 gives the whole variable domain DVKVTQSSRYLVKRTGEKVFLECVQDMDHENMFWYRQDPGLGLRLIYFSYDVKMKEKGDIPEGYSVSREKKERFSLILESASTNQTSMYLCASSLLAGVGELFFGEGSRLTVL.

CDR3: CASSERDRGLQYF. The CDR3 DNA reads TGTGCCAGCAGTGAGAGGGACAGGGGACTTCAGTACTTC. The chain carries TRBV2 and TRBJ2-4; TRBD1 aligns across 10 bases. The V gene end was trimmed by 3 bases and the J gene end by 11 bases; junction bases not matched to a gene: 4. CDR1 SNHLY and CDR2 FYNNEI come from the germline V gene. The CDR3 length is 13 residues.

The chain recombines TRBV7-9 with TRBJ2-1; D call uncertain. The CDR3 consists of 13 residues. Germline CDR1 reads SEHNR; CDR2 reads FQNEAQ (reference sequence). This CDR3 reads CALLSSSYNEQFF. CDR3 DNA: TGTGCGCTTTTATCTAGTTCCTACAATGAGCAGTTCTTC.

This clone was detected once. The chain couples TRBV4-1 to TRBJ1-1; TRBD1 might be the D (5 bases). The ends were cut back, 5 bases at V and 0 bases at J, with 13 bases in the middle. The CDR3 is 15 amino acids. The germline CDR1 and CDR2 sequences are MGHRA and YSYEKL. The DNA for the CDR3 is TGCGCCAGCAGCGCGCGAGTGGACATGAACACTGAAGCTTTCTTT. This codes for CASSARVDMNTEAFF.

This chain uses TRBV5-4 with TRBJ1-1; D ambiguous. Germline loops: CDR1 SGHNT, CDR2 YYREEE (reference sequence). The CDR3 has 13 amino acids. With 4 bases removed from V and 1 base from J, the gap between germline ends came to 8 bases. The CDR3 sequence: CASSPRTNTEAFF. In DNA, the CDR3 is TGTGCCAGCAGCCCCAGGACGAACACTGAAGCTTTCTTT.

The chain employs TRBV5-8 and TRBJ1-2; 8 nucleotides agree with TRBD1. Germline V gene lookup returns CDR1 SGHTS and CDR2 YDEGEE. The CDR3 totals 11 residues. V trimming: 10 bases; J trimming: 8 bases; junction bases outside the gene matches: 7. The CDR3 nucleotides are TGTGCCTATCCCGGACAGGGAGGCTACACCTTC. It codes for CAYPGQGGYTF.

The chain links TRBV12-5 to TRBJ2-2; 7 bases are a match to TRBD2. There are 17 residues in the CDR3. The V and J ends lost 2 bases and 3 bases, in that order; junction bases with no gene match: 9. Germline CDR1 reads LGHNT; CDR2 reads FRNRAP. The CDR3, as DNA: TGTGCTAGTGGTTTGTCTACGAGGCTAGCGGACACCGGGGAGCTGTTTTTT. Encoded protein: CASGLSTRLADTGELFF. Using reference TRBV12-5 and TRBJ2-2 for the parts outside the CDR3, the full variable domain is DARVTQTPRHKVTEMGQEVTMRCQPILGHNTVFWYRQTMMQGLELLAYFRNRAPLDDSGMPKDRFSAEMPDATLATLKIQPSEPRDSAVYFCASGLSTRLADTGELFFGEGSRLTVL.

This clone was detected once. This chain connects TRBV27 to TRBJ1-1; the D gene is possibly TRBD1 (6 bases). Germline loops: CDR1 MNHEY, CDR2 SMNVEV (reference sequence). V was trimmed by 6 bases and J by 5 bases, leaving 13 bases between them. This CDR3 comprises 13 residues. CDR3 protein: CASRAGALTEAFF. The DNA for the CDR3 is TGTGCCAGCAGGGCAGGGGCGTTAACTGAAGCTTTCTTT.

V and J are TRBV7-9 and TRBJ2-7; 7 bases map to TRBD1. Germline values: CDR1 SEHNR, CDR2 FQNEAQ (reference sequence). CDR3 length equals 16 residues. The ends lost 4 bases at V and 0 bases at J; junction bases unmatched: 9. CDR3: CASSSLQTGSSYEQYF. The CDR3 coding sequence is TGTGCCAGCAGCTCCCTACAGACAGGGAGCTCCTACGAGCAGTACTTC.

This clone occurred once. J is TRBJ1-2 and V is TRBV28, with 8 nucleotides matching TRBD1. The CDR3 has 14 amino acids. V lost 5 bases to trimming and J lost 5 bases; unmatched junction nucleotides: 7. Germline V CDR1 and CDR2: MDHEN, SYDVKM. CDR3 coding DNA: TGTGCCAGCAGTCCTTACAGGGGGTATTATGGCTACACCTTC. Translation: CASSPYRGYYGYTF.

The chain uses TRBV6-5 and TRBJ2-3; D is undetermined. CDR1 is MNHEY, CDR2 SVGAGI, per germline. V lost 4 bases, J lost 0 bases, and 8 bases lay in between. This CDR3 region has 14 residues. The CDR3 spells CASSWSPSTDTQYF. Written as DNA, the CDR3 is TGTGCCAGCAGTTGGAGCCCTAGCACAGATACGCAGTATTTT.

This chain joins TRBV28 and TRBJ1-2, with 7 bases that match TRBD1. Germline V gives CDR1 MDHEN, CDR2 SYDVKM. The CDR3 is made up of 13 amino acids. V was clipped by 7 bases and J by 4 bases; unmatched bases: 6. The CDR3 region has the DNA TGTGCCAGCACTCCACAGGGGAGCTATGGCTACACCTTC. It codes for CASTPQGSYGYTF.

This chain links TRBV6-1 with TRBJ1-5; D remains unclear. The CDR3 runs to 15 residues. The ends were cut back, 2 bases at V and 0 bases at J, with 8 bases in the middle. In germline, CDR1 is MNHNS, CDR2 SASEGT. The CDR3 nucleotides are TGTGCCAGCAGTGAATACGGATCTAGCAATCAGCCCCAGCATTTT. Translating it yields CASSEYGSSNQPQHF.

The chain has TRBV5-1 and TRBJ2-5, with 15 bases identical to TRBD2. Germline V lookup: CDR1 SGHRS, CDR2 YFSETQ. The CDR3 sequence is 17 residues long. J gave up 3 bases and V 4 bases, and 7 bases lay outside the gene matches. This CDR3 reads CASSTPGLAGGEETQYF. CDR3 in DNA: TGCGCCAGCAGCACCCCGGGACTAGCGGGAGGCGAAGAGACCCAGTACTTC.